These 12 T cell receptor beta chains came from one sample sequenced in a study of blood T cell repertoires in COVID-19. Measured with immunoSEQ multiplex PCR; TCRdb has only the in-frame clones, and not every one. The sample shows 65,000 to 70,000 clones, 80% to 90% of them seen only once. Sequencing was performed on peripheral blood. Receptors were obtained from a man aged 50 to 60 with active COVID-19.

The chain recombines TRBV6-4 with TRBJ1-4; a possible D gene is TRBD1 (5 bases). CDR1 is MRHNA and CDR2 is SNTAGT in the germline V gene. The CDR3 is made up of 13 amino acids. V lost 5 bases and J lost 8, with 12 bases in between. The CDR3 spells CASSRQGGEKLFF. The CDR3 DNA follows: TGTGCCAGCAGTCGGCAGGGTGGGGAAAAACTGTTTTTT.

This chain connects TRBV5-8 to TRBJ1-2, with D perhaps matching TRBD1 (5 bases). V was clipped by 4 bases and J by 7 bases, with 14 bases between them. Looked up from germline, CDR1 is SGHTS and CDR2 is YDEGEE. This CDR3 spans 13 amino acids. The CDR3 DNA follows: TGTGCCAGCAGCCCCTCGGGGGGGACTGGCTACACCTTC. This gives the protein CASSPSGGTGYTF.

The chain couples TRBV6-5 to TRBJ1-6; 10 bases agree with TRBD1. From germline, CDR1 is MNHEY and CDR2 SVGAGI. V lost 11 bases to trimming and J lost 10 bases; unmatched junction nucleotides: 11. This CDR3 is 14 amino acids long. In DNA form, the CDR3 reads TGTGCCGTTATGGGACAGGGGACGGGATCACCCCTCCACTTT. This gives the protein CAVMGQGTGSPLHF.

This chain uses TRBV3-1 (or the pseudogene TRBV3-2) with TRBJ2-1, with D hard to call. V was cut by 1 base and J by 6 bases, with 10 bases left in between. The CDR3 is 14 amino acids. Germline-derived CDR1 and CDR2 are LGHDT and YNNKEL (reference sequence). CDR3 amino acids: CASSQVGSGNEQFF. The CDR3, as DNA: TGTGCCAGCAGCCAAGTGGGTTCGGGCAATGAGCAGTTCTTC.

The chain uses TRBV29-1 and TRBJ2-2; TRBD1 agrees at 10 bases. V lost 6 bases, J lost 0 bases, and 1 base stayed unmatched. The CDR3 runs to 14 residues. Germline CDR1 and CDR2: SQVTM and ANQGSEA. The CDR3 DNA reads TGCAGCGTAGGACAGGGGGCGAACACCGGGGAGCTGTTTTTT. Its translation: CSVGQGANTGELFF.

The chain uses TRBV24-1 and TRBJ2-1, with D tentatively TRBD2 (6 bases). The CDR3 consists of 13 residues. The germline V and J ends were trimmed by 4 bases and 13 bases, with 16 bases remaining between them. Germline loops: CDR1 KGHDR, CDR2 SFDVKD. The CDR3 sequence is CATSEGRLVRQFF. The CDR3 DNA follows: TGTGCCACCAGTGAAGGCCGACTAGTTCGACAGTTCTTC.

The genes are TRBV5-1 and TRBJ1-1; 9 bases line up with TRBD1. CDR3 length: 14 amino acids. CDR1 is SGHRS, CDR2 YFSETQ, per germline. The V segment lost 4 bases and the J segment 5 bases; nucleotides outside the gene matches: 6. The CDR3 coding sequence is TGCGCCAGCAGCCGGGGACAGGGTGTGACTGAAGCTTTCTTT. Protein product: CASSRGQGVTEAFF. Based on the CDR3 plus reference TRBV5-1 and TRBJ1-1, the full variable domain is KAGVTQTPRYLIKTRGQQVTLSCSPISGHRSVSWYQQTPGQGLQFLFEYFSETQRNKGNFPGRFSGRQFSNSRSEMNVSTLELGDSALYLCASSRGQGVTEAFFGQGTRLTVV.

The chain has TRBV29-1 and TRBJ2-5; D not resolved. The length of the CDR3 is 12 residues. Germline V gene lookup returns CDR1 SQVTM and CDR2 ANQGSEA. Trimming removed 4 bases from V and 2 bases from J, with 8 bases in between. Written as DNA, the CDR3 is TGCAGCGTTGCGGCTAGACAAGAGACCCAGTACTTC. Its translation: CSVAARQETQYF.

This chain connects TRBV9 to TRBJ2-1; 9 nucleotides match TRBD2. With V trimmed by 0 bases and J by 5 bases, 3 bases remained unmatched. Germline CDR1 SGDLS, CDR2 YYNGEE. The CDR3 has 15 amino acids. The CDR3 here is CASSVGGLANNEQFF. The CDR3 region has the DNA TGTGCCAGCAGCGTAGGTGGACTAGCGAACAATGAGCAGTTCTTC.

V gene TRBV28 combines with J gene TRBJ1-5, with a weak D call TRBD1 (6 bases). Germline V gene lookup returns CDR1 MDHEN and CDR2 SYDVKM. Trimming removed 6 bases at V and 2 bases at J, with 14 bases between. The CDR3 has 15 residues. The CDR3: CASSFTGIGNQPQHF. CDR3 sequence (DNA): TGTGCCAGCAGCTTTACAGGGATAGGCAATCAGCCCCAGCATTTT.

This clone was detected only a few times. The chain is built from TRBV6-5 and TRBJ2-3; D may be TRBD1 (6 bases). The CDR3 is 15 amino acids. Germline lookup yields CDR1 MNHEY and CDR2 SVGAGI. V was shortened by 8 bases and J by 0 bases, with 15 bases between the two germline ends. The CDR3 DNA sequence: TGTGCCAGCTATCGACAGGAAACTAGCACAGATACGCAGTATTTT. Translation: CASYRQETSTDTQYF.

This clone was seen only once. J is TRBJ1-1 and V is TRBV9, with D uncertain. The V end was cut by 0 bases, the J end by 0 bases, with 3 bases between. Germline CDR1 and CDR2: SGDLS and YYNGEE. This CDR3 contains 13 residues. The CDR3 region has the DNA TGTGCCAGCAGCGTAGTAATGAACACTGAAGCTTTCTTT. It translates to CASSVVMNTEAFF.